This T cell receptor (beta chain) derives from a study of blood T cell repertoires in COVID-19. The CDR3 contains 14 residues. V lost 0 bases and J lost 0, with 4 bases in between. CDR1 and CDR2 from the germline V gene are SGHRS and YFSETQ. Participant-reported clinical history was the basis for cohort assignment. Original handling: Quantification of nucleated cells was approximated via reference gene primer amplification. Sequencing used immunoSEQ multiplex PCR; TCRdb keeps in-frame clones, though not all of them. The DNA gave D and trimming, while V, J and clone size come from that table. The profile shows around 260,000 clones, approximately 92% of them singletons.

The specimen sequenced was PBMCs or T cells enriched from blood (not recorded which). The chain uses TRBV5-1 and TRBJ1-3; D unclear. The clonotype comes from a woman aged 25 to 39 who had recovered from COVID-19. Here the CDR3 reads CASSLASSGNTIYF. DNA for the CDR3: TGCGCCAGCAGCTTGGCTAGCTCTGGAAACACCATATATTTT. Variable domain in full (rest from reference TRBV5-1 and TRBJ1-3): KAGVTQTPRYLIKTRGQQVTLSCSPISGHRSVSWYQQTPGQGLQFLFEYFSETQRNKGNFPGRFSGRQFSNSRSEMNVSTLELGDSALYLCASSLASSGNTIYFGEGSWLTVV.